The T cell receptor beta chain under discussion was sequenced for a study of CD8 T cells in Susac syndrome. The study's findings and limits: The study conceded that its TCR sequencing and HLA analysis involved relatively few individuals.

The ends lost 7 bases at V and 3 bases at J; junction bases unmatched: 17. The CDR3 has 18 residues. From germline, CDR1 is MDHEN and CDR2 SYDVKM. Random hexamers served to reverse transcribe roughly 0.5 to 1 ug RNA. immunoSEQ multiplex PCR amplified TCR beta CDR3 across 54 Vbeta, 13 Jbeta. Each CDR3 protein gets one entry after TCRdb re-called the immunoSEQ multiplex PCR reads with MiXCR. Of hundreds of thousands of distinct CDR3 sequences listed, 90% to 97% are singletons. This clonotype showed up just once. Its antigen remains unidentified. The TCR sequence derives from a human donor with Susac syndrome. The material sequenced was CD4+ T cells from PBMCs. J is TRBJ2-1 and V is TRBV28, with 8 bases identical to TRBD1. The CDR3 bases are TGTGCCAGCAAGTCAGGGGGCCCTAACAGCTTTGTCTACAATGAGCAGTTCTTC. Encoded protein: CASKSGGPNSFVYNEQFF.